The rows below give T cell receptor beta chains drawn from one sample of a study of beta chain features in type 1 diabetes. Sequencing used immunoSEQ multiplex PCR; TCRdb keeps in-frame clones, though not all of them. The sample lists around 450,000 clones, 10% to 12% occurring once. The sample taken for sequencing was naive CD4+ T cells from blood. These receptors originate from a woman aged 18-35 years in good health. Each CDR3 is given with its conserved first and last residue. A D gene is named only where the DNA matches it firmly. Size tells how often a clone was seen (once, few, many) or the class of an expanded clone, and some rows leave it out.

j_call v_call clone_size d_call cdr3_aa cdr3_nt
TRBJ1-2 TRBV7-2 NA NA CASSFAGWDGYTF TGTGCCAGCAGCTTCGCAGGGTGGGATGGCTACACCTTC
TRBJ2-2 TRBV5-4 NA NA CASSLPRNTGELFF TGTGCCAGCAGCTTGCCTCGTAACACCGGGGAGCTGTTTTTT
TRBJ1-1 TRBV5-6 few NA CASARDTIEAFF TGTGCCAGCGCGAGGGACACCATTGAAGCTTTCTTT
TRBJ1-1 TRBV7-3 few NA CASSLAMNTEAFF TGTGCCAGCAGCTTAGCGATGAACACTGAAGCTTTCTTT
TRBJ2-5 TRBV2 once NA CASWGGETQYF TGTGCCAGCTGGGGAGGTGAGACCCAGTACTTC
TRBJ2-4 TRBV5-1 few NA CASSLIGGKNIQYF TGCGCCAGCAGCTTGATAGGGGGCAAAAACATTCAGTACTTC
TRBJ2-1 TRBV9 NA NA CASSVGMGLYEQFF TGTGCCAGCAGCGTTGGAATGGGGTTATATGAGCAGTTCTTC
TRBJ2-7 TRBV5-1 few TRBD2 CASSLIPGLAGVVSYEQYF TGCGCCAGCAGCTTGATACCGGGACTAGCGGGAGTAGTTTCGTACGAGCAGTACTTC
TRBJ2-1 TRBV7-2 NA NA CASSLVGDLDEQFF TGTGCCAGCAGCTTGGTCGGCGATTTGGATGAGCAGTTCTTC
TRBJ1-1 TRBV7-2 few TRBD1 CASRESGTGSSLVAFF TGTGCCAGCAGGGAAAGCGGGACAGGGTCGAGTTTGGTCGCTTTCTTT
TRBJ2-2 TRBV18 few TRBD1 CASSPRTGPPGELFF TGTGCCAGCTCACCGAGGACAGGGCCACCCGGGGAGCTGTTTTTT
TRBJ2-3 TRBV6-5 NA NA CASSYPSTDTQYF TGTGCCAGCAGTTACCCAAGCACAGATACGCAGTATTTT